This TCR beta chain derives from a study of T cells in localized non-small cell lung cancer. Broader study findings: Measurement of T cell clonality placed uninvolved adjacent lung highest, above the level in tumor. One tumor region alone was sequenced, and heterogeneity therefore remains possible. Prolonged overall survival went with higher T cell density in the blood. Within adjacent lung there appeared a median around 57 of the top 100 tumor clones.

As to this clone: The antigen is unknown.

Assay: immunoSEQ multiplex PCR; the TCRdb copy retains only in-frame clones and omits some. The profile shows about 3,300 clones, around a quarter of them singletons. This CDR3 spans 15 amino acids. Germline V lookup: CDR1 MNHGY, CDR2 SAAAGT. Trimming took 5 bases from V and 2 from J, leaving 16 bases between them. The sequencing here drew on lung tumor tissue, taken before any cancer treatment. The sequence derives from a male donor at least 60 years old with stage I lung adenocarcinoma. The chain links TRBV6-8 to TRBJ2-7; D ambiguous. The CDR3 DNA reads TGTGCCAGCAGTGAGTTTAAATCGCTACCCTACGAGCAGTACTTC. Amino acids: CASSEFKSLPYEQYF.